This T cell receptor beta chain was profiled in a study of tumour-infiltrating T cells in Burkitt lymphoma. From germline, CDR1 is MRHNA and CDR2 SNTAGT. The V gene lost 3 bases and the J gene lost 11 bases, with 17 bases spanning the gap. CDR3 size: 14 residues. Sequenced by immunoSEQ multiplex PCR; TCRdb stores in-frame clones only, minus some. There are about 17,000 clones in the sample; about 77% occur only once, and 2.1% lies in the top ten. J is TRBJ1-5 and V is TRBV6-4, with D possibly TRBD1 on 6 matching bases. The material sequenced was tumor tissue. This receptor was obtained from a human donor with diffuse large B-cell lymphoma. Written as DNA, the CDR3 is TGTGCCAGCAGTGAAAATCGGGGGCGTTGGGCCCAGCATTTT. Protein: CASSENRGRWAQHF.